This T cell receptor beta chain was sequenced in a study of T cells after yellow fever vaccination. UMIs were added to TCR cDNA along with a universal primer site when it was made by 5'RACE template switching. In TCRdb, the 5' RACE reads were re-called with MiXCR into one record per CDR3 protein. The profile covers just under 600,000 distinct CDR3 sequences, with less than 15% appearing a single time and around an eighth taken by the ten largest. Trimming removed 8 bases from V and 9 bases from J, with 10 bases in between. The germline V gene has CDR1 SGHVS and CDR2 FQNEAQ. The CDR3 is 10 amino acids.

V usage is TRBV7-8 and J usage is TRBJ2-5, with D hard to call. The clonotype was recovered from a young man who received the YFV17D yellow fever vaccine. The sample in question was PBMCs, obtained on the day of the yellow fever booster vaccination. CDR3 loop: CASALGAQYF. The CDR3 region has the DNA TGTGCCAGCGCCCTTGGGGCCCAGTACTTC.